These T cell receptor beta chains were read from a single sample in a study of OX40 agonist ivuxolimab in advanced cancers. Only in-frame clones appear in the TCRdb table, and some are missing; sequencing was by immunoSEQ multiplex PCR. The table includes about 22,000 clones, approximately 88% detected once. The sequencing here drew on CD4+ or CD8+ T cells sorted from blood, taken in a trial of the OX40 agonist ivuxolimab. These receptors came from an adult with an advanced solid tumor such as melanoma, head and neck, liver or kidney cancer. Each CDR3 is given with its conserved first and last residue. Fields, in order: CDR3 length, J gene, clone size, D gene, V gene, CDR3 protein, CDR3 DNA. D genes are given only for firm matches. Rows give clone size only sometimes, using once, few, many, or a class for an expanded clone.

length: 15
J: TRBJ1-1
size: NA
D: NA
V: TRBV4-2
CDR3: CASSQDRTLNTEAFF
DNA: TGTGCCAGCAGCCAAGACCGGACCCTGAACACTGAAGCTTTCTTT

length: 14
J: TRBJ1-2
size: NA
D: NA
V: TRBV7-9
CDR3: CASSLVLATYGYTF
DNA: TGTGCCAGCAGCTTAGTCCTTGCTACCTATGGCTACACCTTC

length: 17
J: TRBJ2-3
size: NA
D: TRBD2
V: TRBV7-9
CDR3: CASSLPGTSGFTDTQYF
DNA: TGTGCCAGCAGCTTACCTGGGACTAGCGGTTTCACAGATACGCAGTATTTT

length: 15
J: TRBJ2-1
size: NA
D: TRBD2
V: TRBV2
CDR3: CASSEALADYNEQFF
DNA: TGTGCCAGCAGTGAAGCCCTAGCGGACTACAATGAGCAGTTCTTC

length: 11
J: TRBJ1-2
size: NA
D: NA
V: TRBV5-1
CDR3: CASSDSYGYTF
DNA: TGCGCCAGCAGCGACAGCTATGGCTACACCTTC

length: 13
J: TRBJ2-5
size: NA
D: TRBD2
V: TRBV27
CDR3: CASSLGLGETQYF
DNA: TGTGCCAGCAGTTTGGGACTAGGGGAGACCCAGTACTTC

length: 16
J: TRBJ2-3
size: NA
D: NA
V: TRBV27
CDR3: CASSLLRVSSTDTQYF
DNA: TGTGCCAGCAGTCTACTCAGGGTTTCTAGCACAGATACGCAGTATTTT

length: 13
J: TRBJ2-7
size: NA
D: NA
V: TRBV7-9
CDR3: CASSPEGVYEQYF
DNA: TGTGCCAGCAGTCCAGAGGGGGTCTACGAGCAGTACTTC

length: 15
J: TRBJ1-1
size: NA
D: NA
V: TRBV7-9
CDR3: CASRYLQGWNTEAFF
DNA: TGTGCCAGCAGGTACTTACAGGGATGGAACACTGAAGCTTTCTTT

length: 15
J: TRBJ2-1
size: once
D: TRBD2
V: TRBV19
CDR3: CASSPTSGVYNEQFF
DNA: TGTGCCAGTAGCCCGACTAGCGGGGTATACAATGAGCAGTTCTTC

length: 17
J: TRBJ2-3
size: NA
D: TRBD2
V: TRBV11-3
CDR3: CASSLGLAGESTDTQYF
DNA: TGTGCCAGCAGCTTAGGGTTAGCGGGAGAGTCGACAGATACGCAGTATTTT

length: 17
J: TRBJ1-1
size: few
D: NA
V: TRBV28
CDR3: CASSPTPLGWRSPEAFF
DNA: TGTGCCAGCAGTCCCACTCCCCTGGGATGGAGGAGTCCTGAAGCTTTCTTT

length: 11
J: TRBJ2-1
size: NA
D: NA
V: TRBV27
CDR3: CASRVWDEQFF
DNA: TGTGCCAGCAGGGTCTGGGATGAGCAGTTCTTC

length: 15
J: TRBJ2-3
size: NA
D: NA
V: TRBV9
CDR3: CASSVAGQLTDTQYF
DNA: TGTGCCAGCAGCGTAGCTGGCCAGCTCACAGATACGCAGTATTTT

length: 11
J: TRBJ2-7
size: NA
D: NA
V: TRBV6-6
CDR3: CASSYSHEQYF
DNA: TGTGCCAGCAGTTACTCACACGAGCAGTACTTC

length: 13
J: TRBJ2-1
size: NA
D: NA
V: TRBV27
CDR3: CASSFPQGNEQFF
DNA: TGTGCCAGCAGTTTCCCCCAGGGCAATGAGCAGTTCTTC

length: 14
J: TRBJ1-5
size: NA
D: TRBD1
V: TRBV28
CDR3: CASKEGALNQPQHF
DNA: TGTGCCAGCAAGGAGGGGGCTTTGAATCAGCCCCAGCATTTT

length: 15
J: TRBJ2-1
size: NA
D: NA
V: TRBV25-1
CDR3: CASSESGGASSQQFF
DNA: TGTGCCAGCAGTGAATCAGGAGGGGCTAGCTCCCAGCAGTTCTTC

length: 13
J: TRBJ2-7
size: NA
D: NA
V: TRBV19
CDR3: CASSIKRYYEQYF
DNA: TGTGCCAGTAGTATCAAACGGTACTACGAGCAGTACTTC

length: 15
J: TRBJ2-7
size: NA
D: NA
V: TRBV4-1
CDR3: CASSPPAGRTYEQYF
DNA: TGCGCCAGCAGCCCCCCGGCCGGCAGGACCTACGAGCAGTACTTC

length: 15
J: TRBJ1-4
size: NA
D: NA
V: TRBV27
CDR3: CASSFRTATNEKLFF
DNA: TGTGCCAGCAGTTTCCGGACAGCAACTAATGAAAAACTGTTTTTT

length: 16
J: TRBJ2-1
size: NA
D: TRBD2
V: TRBV11-3
CDR3: CASSWGLAGGGNEQFF
DNA: TGTGCCAGCAGCTGGGGACTAGCGGGAGGAGGCAATGAGCAGTTCTTC

length: 15
J: TRBJ1-2
size: NA
D: NA
V: TRBV9
CDR3: CASSAHLAGAGGYTF
DNA: TGTGCCAGCAGCGCACACCTGGCGGGGGCGGGTGGCTACACCTTC

length: 15
J: TRBJ1-6
size: NA
D: NA
V: TRBV27
CDR3: CASRPGTPINSPLHF
DNA: TGTGCCAGCAGACCCGGGACACCGATTAATTCACCCCTCCACTTT

length: 14
J: TRBJ1-2
size: NA
D: NA
V: TRBV14
CDR3: CASSPGTAVYGYTF
DNA: TGTGCCAGCAGCCCGGGGACGGCGGTCTATGGCTACACCTTC

length: 13
J: TRBJ2-7
size: NA
D: NA
V: TRBV4-1
CDR3: CASSQSPDYEQYF
DNA: TGCGCCAGCAGCCAAAGTCCTGACTACGAGCAGTACTTC

length: 13
J: TRBJ2-7
size: NA
D: NA
V: TRBV7-9
CDR3: CASSSGTAHEQYF
DNA: TGTGCCAGCAGCTCCGGAACGGCCCACGAGCAGTACTTC

length: 17
J: TRBJ2-7
size: NA
D: TRBD2
V: TRBV5-1
CDR3: CASSLGLGAGGIYEQYF
DNA: TGCGCCAGCAGCTTGGGGCTGGGGGCGGGAGGTATATACGAGCAGTACTTC

length: 14
J: TRBJ1-2
size: NA
D: TRBD1
V: TRBV5-1
CDR3: CASSLRTGGDGYTF
DNA: TGCGCCAGCAGCTTGAGGACAGGGGGCGATGGCTACACCTTC